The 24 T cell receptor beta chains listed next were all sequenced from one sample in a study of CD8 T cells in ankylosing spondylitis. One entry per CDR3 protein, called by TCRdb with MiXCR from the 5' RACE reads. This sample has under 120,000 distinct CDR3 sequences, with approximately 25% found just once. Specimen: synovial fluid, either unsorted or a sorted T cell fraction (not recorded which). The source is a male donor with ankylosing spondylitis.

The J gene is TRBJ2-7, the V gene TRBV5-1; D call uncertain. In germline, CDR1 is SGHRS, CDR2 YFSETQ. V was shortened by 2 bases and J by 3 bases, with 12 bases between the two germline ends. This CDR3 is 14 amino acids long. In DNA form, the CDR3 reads TGCGCCAGCAGCTTAATGATTGGGAACTACGAGCAGTACTTC. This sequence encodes CASSLMIGNYEQYF.

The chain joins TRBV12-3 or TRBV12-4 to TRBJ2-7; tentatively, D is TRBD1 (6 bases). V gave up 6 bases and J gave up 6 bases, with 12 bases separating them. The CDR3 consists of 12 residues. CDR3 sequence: CASSKQGREQYF. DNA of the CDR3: TGTGCCAGCAGCAAACAGGGTCGCGAGCAGTACTTC.

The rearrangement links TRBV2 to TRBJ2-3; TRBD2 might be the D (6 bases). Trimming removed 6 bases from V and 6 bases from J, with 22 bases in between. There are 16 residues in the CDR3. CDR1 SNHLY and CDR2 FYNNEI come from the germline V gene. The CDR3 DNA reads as TGTGCCAGCAGGGCGGAGGCGGGAAGAATCGCCGATACGCAGTATTTT. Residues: CASRAEAGRIADTQYF.

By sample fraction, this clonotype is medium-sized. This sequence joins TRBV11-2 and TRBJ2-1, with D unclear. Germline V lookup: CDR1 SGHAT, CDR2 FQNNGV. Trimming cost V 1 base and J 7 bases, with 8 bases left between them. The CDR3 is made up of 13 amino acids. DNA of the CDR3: TGTGCCAGCAGCTTAGGTCTAGAGAATGAGCAGTTCTTC. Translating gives CASSLGLENEQFF.

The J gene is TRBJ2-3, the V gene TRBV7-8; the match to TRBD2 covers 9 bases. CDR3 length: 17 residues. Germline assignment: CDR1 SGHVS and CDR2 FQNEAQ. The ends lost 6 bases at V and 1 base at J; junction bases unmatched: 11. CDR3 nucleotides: TGTGCCAGCAGTCTTAGGTTAGCGGGAGCGGGCACAGATACGCAGTATTTT. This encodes CASSLRLAGAGTDTQYF.

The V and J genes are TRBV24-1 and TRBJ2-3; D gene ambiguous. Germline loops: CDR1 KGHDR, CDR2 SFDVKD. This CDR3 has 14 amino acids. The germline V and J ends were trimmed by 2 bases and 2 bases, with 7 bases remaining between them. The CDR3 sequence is CATSDYEFTDTQYF. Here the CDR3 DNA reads TGTGCCACCAGTGATTACGAGTTCACAGATACGCAGTATTTT.

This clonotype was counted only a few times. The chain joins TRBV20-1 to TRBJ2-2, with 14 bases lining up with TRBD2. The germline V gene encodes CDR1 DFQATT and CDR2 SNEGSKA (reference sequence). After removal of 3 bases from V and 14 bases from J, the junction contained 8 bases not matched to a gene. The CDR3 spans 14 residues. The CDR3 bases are TGCAGTGCTAGGGCGCCGGGACTAGCGGGAGATCTGTTTTTT. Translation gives CSARAPGLAGDLFF.

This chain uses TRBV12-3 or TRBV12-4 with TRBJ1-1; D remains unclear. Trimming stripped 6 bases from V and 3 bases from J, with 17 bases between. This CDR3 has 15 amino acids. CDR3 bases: TGTGCCAGCAGCCTCGGTGGTCCCGGGGACACTGAAGCTTTCTTT. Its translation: CASSLGGPGDTEAFF.

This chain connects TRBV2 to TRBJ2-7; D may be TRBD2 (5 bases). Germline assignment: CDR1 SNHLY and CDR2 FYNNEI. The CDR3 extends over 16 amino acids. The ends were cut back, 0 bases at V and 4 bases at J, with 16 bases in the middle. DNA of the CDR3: TGTGCCAGCAGTGAAGCGGGCGACTACGTGAAGTACGAGCAGTACTTC. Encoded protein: CASSEAGDYVKYEQYF.

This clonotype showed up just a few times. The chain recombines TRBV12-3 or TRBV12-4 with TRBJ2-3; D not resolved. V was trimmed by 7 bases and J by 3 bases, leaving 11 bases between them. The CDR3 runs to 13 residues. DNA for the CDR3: TGTGCCAGCACCTTCTGGGGTACAGATACGCAGTATTTT. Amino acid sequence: CASTFWGTDTQYF.

The DNA for the CDR3 is TGTGCCAGCAGGATGGACAGGGGATACGTCGACGCTTTCTTT. Amino acid sequence: CASRMDRGYVDAFF. This chain links TRBV6-2 or TRBV6-3 with TRBJ1-1; TRBD1 matches 9 bases. This CDR3 region has 14 residues. The V segment lost 6 bases and the J segment 11 bases; nucleotides outside the gene matches: 13. Germline V gene lookup returns CDR1 MNHEY and CDR2 SVGEGT.

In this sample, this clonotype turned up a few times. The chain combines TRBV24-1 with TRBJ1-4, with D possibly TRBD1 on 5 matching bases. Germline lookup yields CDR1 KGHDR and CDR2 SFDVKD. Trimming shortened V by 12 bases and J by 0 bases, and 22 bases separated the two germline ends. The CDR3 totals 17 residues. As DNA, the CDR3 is TGTGCCTCTATGACAGACACCATCCTTGCAACTAATGAAAAACTGTTTTTT. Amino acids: CASMTDTILATNEKLFF.

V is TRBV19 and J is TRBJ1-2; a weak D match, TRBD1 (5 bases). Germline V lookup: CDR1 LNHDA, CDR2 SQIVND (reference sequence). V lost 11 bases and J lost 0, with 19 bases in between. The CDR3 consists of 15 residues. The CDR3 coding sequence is TGTGCCTGCCGTCCCCGGGACCGCGCTAACTATGGCTACACCTTC. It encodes CACRPRDRANYGYTF.

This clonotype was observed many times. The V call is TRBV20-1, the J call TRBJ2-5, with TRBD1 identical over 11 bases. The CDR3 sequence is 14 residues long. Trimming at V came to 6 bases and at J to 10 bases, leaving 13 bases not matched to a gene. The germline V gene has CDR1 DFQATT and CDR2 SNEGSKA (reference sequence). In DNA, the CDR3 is TGCAGTGCCCTTACGGGACAGGGGGATATTGACCAGTACTTC. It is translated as CSALTGQGDIDQYF.

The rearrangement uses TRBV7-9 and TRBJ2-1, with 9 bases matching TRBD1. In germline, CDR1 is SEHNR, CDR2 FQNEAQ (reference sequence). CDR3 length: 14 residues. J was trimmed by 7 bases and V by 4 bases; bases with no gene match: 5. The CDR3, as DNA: TGTGCCAGCAGCTACAGGGGGCTGGGAAATGAGCAGTTCTTC. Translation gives CASSYRGLGNEQFF.

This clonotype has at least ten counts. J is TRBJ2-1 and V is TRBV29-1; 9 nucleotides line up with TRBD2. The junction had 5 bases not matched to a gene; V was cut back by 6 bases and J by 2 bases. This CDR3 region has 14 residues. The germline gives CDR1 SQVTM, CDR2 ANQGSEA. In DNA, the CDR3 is TGCAGCGTACCCCGGACTAGCGCCTACAATGAGCAGTTCTTC. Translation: CSVPRTSAYNEQFF.

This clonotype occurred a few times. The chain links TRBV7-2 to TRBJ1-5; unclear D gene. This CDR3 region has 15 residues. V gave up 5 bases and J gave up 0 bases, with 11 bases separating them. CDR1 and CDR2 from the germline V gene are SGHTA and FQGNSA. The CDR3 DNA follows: TGTGCCAGCAGCCTCACGGACCGTAGCAATCAGCCCCAGCATTTT. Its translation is CASSLTDRSNQPQHF.

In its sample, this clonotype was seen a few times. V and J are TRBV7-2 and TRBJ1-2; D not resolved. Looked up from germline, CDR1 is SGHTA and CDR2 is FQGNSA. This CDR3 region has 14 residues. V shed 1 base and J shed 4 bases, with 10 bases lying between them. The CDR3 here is CASSLEQLPYGYTF. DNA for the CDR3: TGTGCCAGCAGCTTAGAACAGTTGCCCTATGGCTACACCTTC.

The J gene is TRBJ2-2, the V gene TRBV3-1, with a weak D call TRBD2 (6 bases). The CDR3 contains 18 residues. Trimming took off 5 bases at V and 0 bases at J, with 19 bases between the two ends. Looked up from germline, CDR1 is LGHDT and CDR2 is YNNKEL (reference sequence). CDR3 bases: TGTGCCAGCAGCAAGCATCCTCCTTGGACTACGAACACCGGGGAGCTGTTTTTT. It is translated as CASSKHPPWTTNTGELFF. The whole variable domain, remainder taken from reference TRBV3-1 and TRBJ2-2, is DTAVSQTPKYLVTQMGNDKSIKCEQNLGHDTMYWYKQDSKKFLKIMFSYNNKELIINETVPNRFSPKSPDKAHLNLHINSLELGDSAVYFCASSKHPPWTTNTGELFFGEGSRLTVL.

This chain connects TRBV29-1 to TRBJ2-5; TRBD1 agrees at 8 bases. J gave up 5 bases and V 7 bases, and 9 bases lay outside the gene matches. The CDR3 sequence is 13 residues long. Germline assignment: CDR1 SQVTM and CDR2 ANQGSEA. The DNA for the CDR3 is TGCAGCGCTCACAGGGGGGTGAAGGAGACCCAGTACTTC. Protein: CSAHRGVKETQYF.

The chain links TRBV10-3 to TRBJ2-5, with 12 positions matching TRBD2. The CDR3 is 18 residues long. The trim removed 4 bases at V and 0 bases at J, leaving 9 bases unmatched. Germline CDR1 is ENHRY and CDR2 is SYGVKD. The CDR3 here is CAISASGLAGGYQETQYF. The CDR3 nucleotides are TGTGCCATCAGTGCTTCAGGCCTAGCGGGAGGGTACCAAGAGACCCAGTACTTC.

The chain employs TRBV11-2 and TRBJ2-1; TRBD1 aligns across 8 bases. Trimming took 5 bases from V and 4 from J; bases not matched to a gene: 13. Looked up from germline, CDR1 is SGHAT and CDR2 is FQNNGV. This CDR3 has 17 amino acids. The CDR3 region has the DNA TGTGCCAGCAGCCCTCGTCGAGTAGGACAGGGATACAATGAGCAGTTCTTC. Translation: CASSPRRVGQGYNEQFF.

CDR3 nucleotide sequence: TGTGCCTGGAGTGGGCTAGCGGGAGCTTATGTAGATACGCAGTATTTT. As protein: CAWSGLAGAYVDTQYF. The V call is TRBV30, the J call TRBJ2-3; TRBD2 agrees at 10 bases. The CDR3 extends over 16 amino acids. V lost 1 base and J lost 5; bases outside the gene matches: 9. CDR1 and CDR2 from the germline V gene are GTSNPN and SVGIG (reference sequence).

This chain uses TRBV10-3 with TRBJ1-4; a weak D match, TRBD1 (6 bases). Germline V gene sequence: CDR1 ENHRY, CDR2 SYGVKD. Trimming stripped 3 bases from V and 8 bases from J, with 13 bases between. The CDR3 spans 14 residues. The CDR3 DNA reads TGTGCCATCAGTGATATAGGGGGGCGGGAAAAACTGTTTTTT. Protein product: CAISDIGGREKLFF.